Listed below are T cell receptor beta chains from one sample, sequenced in a study of post-analysis software for immune sequencing data. From the PCR reads, TCRdb called clonotypes with MiXCR, one entry per CDR3 protein. Among about 540,000 distinct CDR3 sequences listed, around 36% were seen once. Source material: blood. The receptors were sampled from a girl younger than 18 with multiple sclerosis. Both conserved end residues are part of each CDR3. D genes are given only for firm matches. A row's size may be missing; if present it is once, few, many or a size class.

j_call d_call v_call clone_size cdr3_aa cdr3_nt
TRBJ2-3 TRBD2 TRBV11-2 NA CASSLGASGGRTDTQYF TGTGCCAGCAGCTTAGGGGCTAGCGGGGGCCGCACAGATACGCAGTATTTT
TRBJ2-4 NA TRBV5-4 few CASSLEGGGNIQYF TGTGCCAGCAGCTTGGAAGGAGGTGGAAACATTCAGTACTTC
TRBJ2-6 NA TRBV14 NA CASSFRVGANVLTF TGTGCCAGCAGCTTCAGGGTTGGGGCCAACGTCCTGACTTTC
TRBJ1-5 NA TRBV5-1 NA CASSLSSGNQPQHF TGCGCCAGCAGCTTGAGTTCGGGAAATCAGCCCCAGCATTTT
TRBJ2-3 TRBD2 TRBV20-1 NA CSARGTRASTDTQYF TGCAGTGCTAGAGGGACTAGAGCTAGCACAGATACGCAGTATTTT
TRBJ1-1 NA TRBV12-3/TRBV12-4 NA CASCFRTTTEAFF TGTGCCAGCTGTTTTCGGACGACAACTGAAGCTTTCTTT
TRBJ2-1 NA TRBV24-1 NA CATSEWDSRGNEQFF TGTGCCACCAGTGAATGGGACTCCCGTGGCAATGAGCAGTTCTTC
TRBJ2-1 TRBD1 TRBV5-1 many CASSLVAGGQVQFF TGCGCCAGCAGCTTGGTTGCAGGGGGTCAAGTGCAGTTCTTC
TRBJ1-1 NA TRBV5-5 NA CASSPGTANTKAFF TGTGCCAGCAGCCCCGGGACGGCCAACACTAAAGCTTTCTTT
TRBJ2-1 NA TRBV6-1 NA CASSEGPAGVSYNEQFF TGTGCCAGCAGTGAAGGACCAGCGGGCGTCTCCTACAATGAGCAGTTCTTC
TRBJ1-1 NA TRBV6-5 few CASRTGTEAFF TGTGCCAGCAGGACAGGAACCGAAGCTTTCTTT
TRBJ2-1 NA TRBV5-1 NA CASSLVRGVNEQFF TGCGCCAGCAGCTTGGTCCGAGGTGTGAATGAGCAGTTCTTC
TRBJ2-7 TRBD1 TRBV7-9 few CASSLGDRYEQYF TGTGCCAGCAGCTTAGGGGACAGATACGAGCAGTACTTC
TRBJ1-4 TRBD1 TRBV29-1 NA CSVGPTGTVGEKLFF TGCAGCGTTGGTCCTACCGGGACAGTAGGTGAAAAACTGTTTTTT
TRBJ1-1 NA TRBV3-1 few CASTWSVFDTEAFF TGTGCCAGCACCTGGTCCGTATTCGACACTGAAGCTTTCTTT
TRBJ2-5 NA TRBV2 few CASSAIPETQYF TGTGCCAGCAGCGCAATCCCAGAGACCCAGTACTTC
TRBJ2-7 NA TRBV28 NA CASSLSLMRDNEQYF TGTGCCAGCAGTTTATCCCTTATGAGGGACAATGAGCAGTACTTC
TRBJ2-2 NA TRBV5-1 NA CASRQTSTGELFF TGCGCCAGCCGGCAGACGAGCACCGGGGAGCTGTTTTTT
TRBJ1-1 NA TRBV7-8 NA CASSLRDTGGVSEGTEAFF TGTGCCAGCAGCCTACGGGACACTGGGGGGGTGTCCGAGGGGACTGAAGCTTTCTTT
TRBJ2-4 NA TRBV6-5 NA CASSYSSRWGENIQYF TGTGCCAGCAGTTACTCAAGTCGGTGGGGGGAAAACATTCAGTACTTC
TRBJ1-5 TRBD1 TRBV20-1 NA CSAGEGQGNQPQHF TGCAGTGCTGGAGAGGGACAGGGCAATCAGCCCCAGCATTTT
TRBJ2-7 NA TRBV10-3 NA CAISGPGQGSWEQYF TGTGCCATCAGTGGCCCCGGCCAGGGAAGTTGGGAGCAGTACTTC
TRBJ2-1 NA TRBV18 NA CASSPLFASSYNEQFF TGTGCCAGCTCACCCCTTTTTGCGAGCTCCTACAATGAGCAGTTCTTC
TRBJ1-1 NA TRBV7-2 NA CASSYLDTEAFF TGTGCCAGCAGCTATCTAGACACTGAAGCTTTCTTT
TRBJ1-2 NA TRBV4-2 NA CASSQVIGGDDGYTF TGTGCCAGCAGCCAAGTAATCGGGGGCGACGACGGCTACACCTTC